This T cell receptor (beta chain) was found in a study of response to subunit inactivated influenza vaccine. TCRdb reprocessed the RT-PCR reads via MiXCR and lists one record per CDR3 protein. The data contain roughly 520,000 distinct CDR3 sequences, 25% of them singletons. This clonotype was found a few times. The CDR3 runs to 14 residues. CDR1 and CDR2 (germline): SQVTM, ANQGSEA. V lost 0 bases, J lost 7 bases, and 12 bases lay in between. The source material was CD4+ T cells sorted from PBMCs, sampled 4 to 6 days after vaccination. The chain is built from TRBV29-1 and TRBJ2-2, with D perhaps TRBD2 (5 bases). This TCR derives from a man aged 45-65 years who received an inactivated influenza vaccine. CDR3 residues: CSVEDRLGNGELFF. The CDR3 region has the DNA TGCAGCGTTGAAGACAGGCTCGGGAACGGGGAGCTGTTTTTT.